This paragraph reports one T cell receptor (beta chain). This sample was included in a study of blood T cell repertoires in COVID-19. As for the study in general: Collection of acute and convalescent COVID-19 samples took place in the United States, Italy and Spain. The cDNA or gDNA used as material had been derived from T cells, B-cell-depleted T cells, or PBMCs.

In the study's own analysis: The authors estimated nucleated cell counts from reference gene primer amplification. TCRdb's table, derived via immunoSEQ multiplex PCR, lists solely in-frame clones and lacks some. That table is the source of V, J and clone size, and D and trimming were worked out from the DNA. This table has tens of thousands of clones, 70% to 90% appearing once. This CDR3 spans 16 amino acids. Germline V CDR1 and CDR2: SGHVS, FNYEAQ. The J segment lost 1 base and the V segment lost 3 bases, leaving 2 bases of the junction unmatched. This TCR derives from a woman of 80 years or more with active COVID-19. V usage is TRBV7-6 and J usage is TRBJ2-2, with 10 bases fitting TRBD2. The sequenced material came from peripheral blood. The CDR3 region has the DNA TGTGCCAGCAGCTTCCGGACTAGCGGGAACACCGGGGAGCTGTTTTTT. Translated: CASSFRTSGNTGELFF.